Sequencing of this T cell receptor beta chain was carried out in a study of blood T cell repertoires in COVID-19. Trimming stripped 5 bases from V and 4 bases from J, with 29 bases between. From germline, CDR1 is SEHNR and CDR2 FQNEAQ (reference sequence). The CDR3 runs to 19 residues. The age range of participants was 18 to 89 years, with residence in about two dozen US areas. Cohorts were assigned according to the clinical history that participants reported. Only in-frame clones appear in the TCRdb table, and some are missing; sequencing was by immunoSEQ multiplex PCR. The profile shows 350,000 to 400,000 clones, 75% to 90% of them singletons.

Sequenced input: PBMCs or T cells enriched from blood (not recorded which). The TCR was taken from a man younger than 30 who had recovered from COVID-19. The chain recombines TRBV7-9 with TRBJ1-2; possible D gene TRBD1, 5 bases. The CDR3 DNA sequence: TGTGCCAGCAGCCTACGACGTCGGGGCAGCCCATCCGGGGGCTATGGCTACACCTTC. Protein: CASSLRRRGSPSGGYGYTF.